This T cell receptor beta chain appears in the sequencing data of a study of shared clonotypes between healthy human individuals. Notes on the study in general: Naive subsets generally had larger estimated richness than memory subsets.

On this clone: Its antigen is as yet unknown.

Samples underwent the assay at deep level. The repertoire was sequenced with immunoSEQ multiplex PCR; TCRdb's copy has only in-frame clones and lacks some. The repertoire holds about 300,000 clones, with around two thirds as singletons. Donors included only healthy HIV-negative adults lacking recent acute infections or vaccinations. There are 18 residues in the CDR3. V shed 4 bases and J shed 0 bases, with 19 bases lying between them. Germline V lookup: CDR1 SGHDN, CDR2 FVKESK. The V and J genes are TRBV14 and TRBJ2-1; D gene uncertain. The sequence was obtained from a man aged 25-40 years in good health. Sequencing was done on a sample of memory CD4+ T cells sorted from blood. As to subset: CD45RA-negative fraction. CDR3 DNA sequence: TGTGCCAGCAGCCCCCCCCCGCTACGGCAGTACTCCTACAATGAGCAGTTCTTC. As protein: CASSPPPLRQYSYNEQFF.